This T cell receptor beta chain comes out of a study of blood T cell repertoires in COVID-19. Study-level background: Sample material is recorded as cDNA or gDNA derived from T cells, B-cell-depleted T cells, or PBMCs.

Looked up from germline, CDR1 is MDHEN and CDR2 is SYDVKM. The germline V and J ends were trimmed by 5 bases and 10 bases, with 18 bases remaining between them. This CDR3 has 15 residues. Profiling relied on immunoSEQ multiplex PCR, and the TCRdb table lists in-frame clones only, not all of them. Among about 170,000 clones listed, over 70% were seen once. Participant-given clinical history determined each cohort assignment. This TCR derives from a woman in her forties or fifties in a cohort exposed to, infected with or recovered from COVID-19 (not recorded which). This sequence joins TRBV28 and TRBJ1-6, with D perhaps matching TRBD1 (5 bases). Source material: PBMCs or T cells enriched from blood (not recorded which). DNA for the CDR3: TGTGCCAGCAGTGGATTCCGTGGGGCGAGATCACCCCTCCACTTT. The encoded protein is CASSGFRGARSPLHF.